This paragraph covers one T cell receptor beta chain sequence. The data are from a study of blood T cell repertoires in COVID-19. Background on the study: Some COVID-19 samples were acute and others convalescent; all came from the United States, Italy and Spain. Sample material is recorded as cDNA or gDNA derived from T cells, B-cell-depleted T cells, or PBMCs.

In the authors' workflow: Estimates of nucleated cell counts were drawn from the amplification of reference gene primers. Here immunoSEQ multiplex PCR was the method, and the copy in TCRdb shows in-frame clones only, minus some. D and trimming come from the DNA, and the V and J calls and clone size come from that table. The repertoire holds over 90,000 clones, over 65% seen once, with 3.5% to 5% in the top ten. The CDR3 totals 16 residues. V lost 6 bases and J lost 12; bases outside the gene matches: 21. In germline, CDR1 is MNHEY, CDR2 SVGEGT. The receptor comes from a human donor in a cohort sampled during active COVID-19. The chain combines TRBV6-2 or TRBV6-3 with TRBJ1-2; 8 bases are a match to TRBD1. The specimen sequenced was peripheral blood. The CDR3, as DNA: TGTGCCAGCAGCCCTCTTGACCCAGGGGGCTATCCCCCCCACACCTTC. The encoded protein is CASSPLDPGGYPPHTF.